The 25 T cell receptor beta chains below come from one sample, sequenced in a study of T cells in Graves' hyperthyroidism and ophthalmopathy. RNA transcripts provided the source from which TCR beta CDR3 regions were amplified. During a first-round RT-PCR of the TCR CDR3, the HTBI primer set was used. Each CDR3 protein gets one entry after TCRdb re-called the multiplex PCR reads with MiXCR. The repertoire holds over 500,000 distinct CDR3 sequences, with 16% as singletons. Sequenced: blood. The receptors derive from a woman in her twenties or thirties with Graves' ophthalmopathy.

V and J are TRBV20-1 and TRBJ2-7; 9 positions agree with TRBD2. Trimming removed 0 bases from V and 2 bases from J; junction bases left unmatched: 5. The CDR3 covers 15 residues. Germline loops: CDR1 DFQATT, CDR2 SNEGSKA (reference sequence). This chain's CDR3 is CSARDLAGMTYEQYF. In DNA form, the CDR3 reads TGCAGTGCTAGAGATCTAGCGGGAATGACCTACGAGCAGTACTTC.

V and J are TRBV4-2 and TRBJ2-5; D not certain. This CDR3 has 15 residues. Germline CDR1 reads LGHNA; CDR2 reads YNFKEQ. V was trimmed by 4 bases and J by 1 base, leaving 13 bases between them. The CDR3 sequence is CASSLEVGVQETQYF. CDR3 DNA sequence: TGTGCCAGCAGCCTCGAGGTGGGTGTCCAAGAGACCCAGTACTTC.

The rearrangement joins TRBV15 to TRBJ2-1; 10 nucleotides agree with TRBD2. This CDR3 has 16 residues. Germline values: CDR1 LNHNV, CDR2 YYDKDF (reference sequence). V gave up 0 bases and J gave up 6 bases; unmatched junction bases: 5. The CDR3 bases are TGTGCCACCAGCAGAGACCTAGCGGGAGAGGTCAATGAGCAGTTCTTC. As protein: CATSRDLAGEVNEQFF.

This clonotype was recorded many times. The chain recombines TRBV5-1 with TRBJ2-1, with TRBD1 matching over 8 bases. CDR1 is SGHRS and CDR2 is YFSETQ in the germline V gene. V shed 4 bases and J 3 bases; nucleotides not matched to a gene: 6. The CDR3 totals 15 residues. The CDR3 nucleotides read TGCGCCAGCAGCACCGGAGGGACAGGCTACAATGAGCAGTTCTTC. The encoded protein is CASSTGGTGYNEQFF.

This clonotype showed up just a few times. The CDR3 nucleotides are TGTGCCAGTAGTATAGGAGCGGGAGCTACCGAGCAGTACTTC. This encodes CASSIGAGATEQYF. The V gene is TRBV19, the J gene TRBJ2-7; the match to TRBD2 covers 8 bases. There are 14 residues in the CDR3. Germline CDR1 and CDR2: LNHDA and SQIVND (reference sequence). The V and J ends lost 1 base and 6 bases, in that order; junction bases with no gene match: 5.

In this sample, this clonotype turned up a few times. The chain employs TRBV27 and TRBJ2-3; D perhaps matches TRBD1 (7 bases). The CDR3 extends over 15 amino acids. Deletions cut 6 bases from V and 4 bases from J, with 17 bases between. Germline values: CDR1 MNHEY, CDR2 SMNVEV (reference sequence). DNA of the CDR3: TGTGCCAGCAGGTTAAACAGGGGCGGGGCAGATACGCAGTATTTT. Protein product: CASRLNRGGADTQYF.

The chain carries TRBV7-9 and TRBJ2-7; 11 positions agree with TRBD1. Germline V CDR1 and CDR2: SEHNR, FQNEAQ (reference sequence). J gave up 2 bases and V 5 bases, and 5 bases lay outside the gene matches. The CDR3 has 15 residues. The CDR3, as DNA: TGTGCCAGCAGCAGGAGGGGACAGGGGGCCTACGAGCAGTACTTC. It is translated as CASSRRGQGAYEQYF.

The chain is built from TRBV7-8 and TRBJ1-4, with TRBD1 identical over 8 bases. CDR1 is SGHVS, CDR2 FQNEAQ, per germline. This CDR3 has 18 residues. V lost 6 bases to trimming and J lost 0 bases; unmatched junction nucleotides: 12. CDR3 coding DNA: TGTGCCAGCAGGGTTCGGACAGGGTCTCCAGCAACTAATGAAAAACTGTTTTTT. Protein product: CASRVRTGSPATNEKLFF. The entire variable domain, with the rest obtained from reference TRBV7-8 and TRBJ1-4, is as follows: GAGVSQSPRYKVAKRGQDVALRCDPISGHVSLFWYQQALGQGPEFLTYFQNEAQLDKSGLPSDRFFAERPEGSVSTLKIQRTQQEDSAVYLCASRVRTGSPATNEKLFFGSGTQLSVL.

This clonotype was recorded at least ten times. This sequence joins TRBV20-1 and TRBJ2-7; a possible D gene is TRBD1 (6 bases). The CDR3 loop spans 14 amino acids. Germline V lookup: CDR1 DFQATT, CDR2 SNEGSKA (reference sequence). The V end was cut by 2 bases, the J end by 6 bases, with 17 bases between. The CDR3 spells CSARRAQGVGEQYF. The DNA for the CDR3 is TGCAGTGCTAGACGGGCACAGGGAGTCGGCGAGCAGTACTTC.

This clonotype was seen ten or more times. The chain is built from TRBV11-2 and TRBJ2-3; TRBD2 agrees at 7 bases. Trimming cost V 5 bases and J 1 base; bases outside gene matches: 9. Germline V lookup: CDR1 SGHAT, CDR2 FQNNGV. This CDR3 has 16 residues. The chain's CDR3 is CASSRWGAGRTDTQYF. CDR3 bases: TGTGCCAGCAGCCGCTGGGGAGCGGGACGCACAGATACGCAGTATTTT. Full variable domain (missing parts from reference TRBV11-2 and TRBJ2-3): EAGVAQSPRYKIIEKRQSVAFWCNPISGHATLYWYQQILGQGPKLLIQFQNNGVVDDSQLPKDRFSAERLKGVDSTLKIQPAKLEDSAVYLCASSRWGAGRTDTQYFGPGTRLTVL.

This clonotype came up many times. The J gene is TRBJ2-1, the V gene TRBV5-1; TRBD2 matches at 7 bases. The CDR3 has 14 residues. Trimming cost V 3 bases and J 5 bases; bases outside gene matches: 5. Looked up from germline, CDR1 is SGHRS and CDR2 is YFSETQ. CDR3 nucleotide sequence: TGCGCCAGCAGCTCCCTAGCGGAGAACAATGAGCAGTTCTTC. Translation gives CASSSLAENNEQFF.

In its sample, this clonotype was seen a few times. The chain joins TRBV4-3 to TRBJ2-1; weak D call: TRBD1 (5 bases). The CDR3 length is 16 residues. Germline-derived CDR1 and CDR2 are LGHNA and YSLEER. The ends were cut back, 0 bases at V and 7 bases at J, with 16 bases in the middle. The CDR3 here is CASSQEGLGVLNEQFF. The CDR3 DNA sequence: TGCGCCAGCAGCCAAGAAGGGCTAGGGGTTTTGAATGAGCAGTTCTTC.

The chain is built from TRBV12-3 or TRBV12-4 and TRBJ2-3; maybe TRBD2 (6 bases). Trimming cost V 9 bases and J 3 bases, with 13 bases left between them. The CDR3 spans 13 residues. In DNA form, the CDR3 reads TGTGCCAGTCTGACGGAGGGGACAGATACGCAGTATTTT. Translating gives CASLTEGTDTQYF.

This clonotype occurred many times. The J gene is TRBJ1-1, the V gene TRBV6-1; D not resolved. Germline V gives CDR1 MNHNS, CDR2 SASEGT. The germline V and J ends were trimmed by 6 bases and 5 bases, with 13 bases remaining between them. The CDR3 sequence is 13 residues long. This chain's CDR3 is CASRLKGSTEAFF. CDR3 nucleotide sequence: TGTGCCAGCAGACTCAAAGGGAGTACTGAAGCTTTCTTT.

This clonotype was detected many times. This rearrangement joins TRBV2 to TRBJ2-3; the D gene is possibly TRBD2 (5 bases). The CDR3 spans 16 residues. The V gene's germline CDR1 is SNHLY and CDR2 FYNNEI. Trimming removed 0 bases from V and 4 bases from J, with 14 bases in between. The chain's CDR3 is CASSEALRTPADTQYF. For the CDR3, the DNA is TGTGCCAGCAGTGAAGCGCTTCGGACTCCAGCAGATACGCAGTATTTT.

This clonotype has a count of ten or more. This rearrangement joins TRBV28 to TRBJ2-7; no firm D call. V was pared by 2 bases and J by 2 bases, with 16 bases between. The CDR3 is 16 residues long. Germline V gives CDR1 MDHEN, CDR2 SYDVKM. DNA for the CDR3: TGTGCCAGCAGTTTAAACGTCCCGCCGGGCCCCTACGAGCAGTACTTC. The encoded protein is CASSLNVPPGPYEQYF.

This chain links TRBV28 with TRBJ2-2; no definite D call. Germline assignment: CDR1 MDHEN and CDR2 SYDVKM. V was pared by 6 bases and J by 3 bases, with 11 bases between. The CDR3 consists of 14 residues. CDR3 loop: CASRHTEYTGELFF. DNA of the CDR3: TGTGCCAGCAGGCATACAGAGTACACCGGGGAGCTGTTTTTT.

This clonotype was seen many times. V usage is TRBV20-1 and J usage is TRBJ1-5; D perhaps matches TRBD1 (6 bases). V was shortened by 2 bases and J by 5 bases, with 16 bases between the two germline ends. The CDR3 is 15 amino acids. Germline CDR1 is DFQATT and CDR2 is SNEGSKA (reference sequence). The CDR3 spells CSARRGSRGDQPQHF. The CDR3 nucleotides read TGCAGTGCTAGACGAGGGTCCAGGGGCGATCAGCCCCAGCATTTT.

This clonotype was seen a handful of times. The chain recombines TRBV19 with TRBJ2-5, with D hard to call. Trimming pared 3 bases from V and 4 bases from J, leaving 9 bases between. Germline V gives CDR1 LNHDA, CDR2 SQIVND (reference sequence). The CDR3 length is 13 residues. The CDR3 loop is CASSMGVGETQYF. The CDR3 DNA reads TGTGCCAGTAGTATGGGCGTAGGAGAGACCCAGTACTTC.

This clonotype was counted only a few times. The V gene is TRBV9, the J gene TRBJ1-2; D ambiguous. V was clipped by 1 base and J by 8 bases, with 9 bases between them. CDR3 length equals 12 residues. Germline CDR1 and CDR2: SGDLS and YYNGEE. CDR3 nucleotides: TGTGCCAGCAGCGTATCCAGAGGGGGCTACACCTTC. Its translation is CASSVSRGGYTF.

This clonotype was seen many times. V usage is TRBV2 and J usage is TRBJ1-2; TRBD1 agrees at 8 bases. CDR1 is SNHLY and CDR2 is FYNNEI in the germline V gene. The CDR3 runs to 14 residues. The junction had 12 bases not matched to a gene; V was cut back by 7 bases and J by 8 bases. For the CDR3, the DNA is TGTGCCAGCACCCGATGGACAGGGAACTTCGGCTACACCTTC. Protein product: CASTRWTGNFGYTF.

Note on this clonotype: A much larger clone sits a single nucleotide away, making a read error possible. In nucleotides, the CDR3 is TGTGCCAACAGCCAAGATGACGGGGGGTATAGCAATCAGCCCCAGCATTTT. This sequence encodes CANSQDDGGYSNQPQHF. The chain joins TRBV4-2 to TRBJ1-5; possibly TRBD1 for D (5 bases). The length of the CDR3 is 17 residues. Germline assignment: CDR1 LGHNA and CDR2 YNFKEQ.

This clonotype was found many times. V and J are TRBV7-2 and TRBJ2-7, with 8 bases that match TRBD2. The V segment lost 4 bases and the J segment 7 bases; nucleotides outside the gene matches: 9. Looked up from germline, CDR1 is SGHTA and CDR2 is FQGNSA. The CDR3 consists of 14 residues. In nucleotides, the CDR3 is TGTGCCAGCAGCTCAACCGGGACTAGTACGGAGCAGTACTTC. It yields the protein CASSSTGTSTEQYF.

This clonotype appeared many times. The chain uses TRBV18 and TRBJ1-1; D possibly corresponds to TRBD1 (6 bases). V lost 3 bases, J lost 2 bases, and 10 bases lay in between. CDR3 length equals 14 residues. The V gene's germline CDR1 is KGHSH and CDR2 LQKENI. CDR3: CASSPQGSNTEAFF. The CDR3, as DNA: TGTGCCAGCTCACCGCAGGGGAGCAACACTGAAGCTTTCTTT.

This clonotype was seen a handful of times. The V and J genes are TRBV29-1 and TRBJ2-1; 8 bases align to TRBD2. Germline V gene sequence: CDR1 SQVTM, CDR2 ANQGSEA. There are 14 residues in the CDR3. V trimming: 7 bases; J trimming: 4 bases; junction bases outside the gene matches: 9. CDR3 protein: CSAQIGTRYNEQFF. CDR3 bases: TGCAGCGCACAAATAGGGACTAGATACAATGAGCAGTTCTTC.